This TCR beta chain was identified in a study of CD8+ T cells in alopecia areata. About the research overall: Severity scores in treated patients reflected the percentage of scalp affected. Points from the study as a whole: Only one nonresponder was present, which leaves the link between baseline CD8+ expansion and response uncertain.

As for treatment: oral pan-JAK inhibitor, 5-10 mg twice daily. Concerning this clone itself: Its antigen is unidentified.

RNA, once extracted, was reverse transcribed into cDNA for use as the sequencing template. Clones were read by immunoSEQ multiplex PCR, and TCRdb kept only the in-frame ones, dropping some. The data contain some 180,000 clones, less than 70% of them singletons. This clonotype originated in a human donor with alopecia areata. Sequenced material: CD8+ T cells sorted from blood, taken at week 24, from a patient treated with tofacitinib.

Written as DNA, the CDR3 is TGTGCCTGGAGTGTAATCGGGTTAGAAGGCACTGAAGCTTTCTTT. Amino acid sequence: CAWSVIGLEGTEAFF. The genes are TRBV30 and TRBJ1-1, with D hard to call. Germline V lookup: CDR1 GTSNPN, CDR2 SVGIG (reference sequence). CDR3 length equals 15 residues. Trimming removed 0 bases at V and 4 bases at J, with 15 bases between.